This record looks at one T cell receptor beta chain sequence and its context. The antigen is unknown. Data came from immunoSEQ multiplex PCR; TCRdb stores just in-frame clones and leaves some out. The sample contains 58,000 or so clones, 85% to 90% of which appear only once. The CDR3 contains 13 residues. The germline V gene has CDR1 LNHDA and CDR2 SQIVND (reference sequence). Trimming removed 3 bases at V and 3 bases at J, with 9 bases between. This record belongs to a study of OX40 agonist ivuxolimab in advanced cancers. Study at large: Patients received ivuxolimab, an agonistic anti-OX40 (CD134) antibody. Hepatocellular carcinoma, melanoma, renal cell or head and neck cancer occurred in dose-escalation patients. Allowance was made for prior anti-PD-1, anti-PD-L1 or anti-CTLA-4 therapy, and approximately 40% had some.

Study-wide findings and caveats: Relative to CD4+ cells, CD8+ T cells on average had more expanded clones.

This clonotype originated in an adult with an advanced solid tumor such as melanoma, head and neck, liver or kidney cancer. Sequences were derived from CD4+ or CD8+ T cells sorted from blood, sampled in a trial of the OX40 agonist ivuxolimab. The chain has TRBV19 and TRBJ2-7; D is possibly TRBD1 (5 bases). The CDR3 here is CASSITQGYEQYF. The CDR3 bases are TGTGCCAGTAGTATTACCCAGGGCTACGAGCAGTACTTC.